Below, 11 T cell receptor beta chains from the same sample are listed, as sequenced in a study of cytomegalovirus exposure and HLA in healthy donors. The PCR used 60 Vbeta and 13 Jbeta primers. The data were produced by immunoSEQ multiplex PCR, yet TCRdb's version contains in-frame clones alone and is incomplete. The sample has approximately 130,000 clones; 81% are singletons. What was sequenced was PBMCs. The receptor set was obtained from a woman aged 40 to 49 in good health and CMV-seronegative.

The chain carries TRBV19 and TRBJ1-1, with D unclear. This CDR3 is 13 amino acids long. Germline values: CDR1 LNHDA, CDR2 SQIVND (reference sequence). V gave up 6 bases and J gave up 4 bases, with 12 bases separating them. The CDR3 DNA sequence: TGTGCCAGTAGCCCTCGTCTGGCCACTGAAGCTTTCTTT. Translated: CASSPRLATEAFF.

With respect to this clone: Other DNA sequences in this specimen translate into the identical CDR3. This rearrangement joins TRBV28 to TRBJ1-2, with 7 positions matching TRBD1. Unmatched junction bases numbered 4, after V lost 5 bases and J lost 4 bases. The CDR3 spans 13 residues. In germline, CDR1 is MDHEN, CDR2 SYDVKM. CDR3 sequence (DNA): TGTGCCAGCAGTCTCCAGGGGGGCTATGGCTACACCTTC. This gives the protein CASSLQGGYGYTF.

Only a few counts were recorded for this clone. The chain uses TRBV27 and TRBJ2-7, with 9 positions matching TRBD1. The germline V gene has CDR1 MNHEY and CDR2 SMNVEV (reference sequence). The V and J ends lost 4 bases and 5 bases, in that order; junction bases with no gene match: 3. The CDR3 totals 13 residues. CDR3 in amino acids: CASSWTGDHEQYF. CDR3 nucleotide sequence: TGTGCCAGCAGTTGGACAGGGGACCACGAGCAGTACTTC.

The V gene is TRBV9, the J gene TRBJ2-2; TRBD2 aligns across 8 bases. The CDR3 has 15 residues. V lost 3 bases, J lost 6 bases, and 7 bases stayed unmatched. The germline gives CDR1 SGDLS, CDR2 YYNGEE. The DNA for the CDR3 is TGTGCCAGCAGCGCCGGGGGGGGAATGGCCGGGGAGCTGTTTTTT. Its protein product is CASSAGGGMAGELFF.

The rearrangement uses TRBV5-1 and TRBJ1-5; 7 positions agree with TRBD1. Germline CDR1 and CDR2: SGHRS and YFSETQ. Losses at the gene ends were 4 bases for V and 2 bases for J; bases not matched to a gene: 18. This CDR3 contains 19 residues. CDR3 coding DNA: TGCGCCAGCAGCCTAGGCCCCGGGACAGCCACGGAGGGCAATCAGCCCCAGCATTTT. Protein sequence: CASSLGPGTATEGNQPQHF.

A few counts support this clone. V usage is TRBV7-8 and J usage is TRBJ1-5, with 8 bases fitting TRBD1. Germline values: CDR1 SGHVS, CDR2 FQNEAQ. This CDR3 has 15 amino acids. With 5 bases clipped from V and 5 bases from J, the junction kept 8 bases outside the gene matches. The CDR3 DNA sequence: TGTGCCAGCAGCACTCGACAGGGGAGCTATCAGCCCCAGCATTTT. Amino acids: CASSTRQGSYQPQHF.

The V gene is TRBV10-1, the J gene TRBJ2-1; TRBD2 agrees at 8 bases. Trimming at V came to 7 bases and at J to 8 bases, leaving 13 bases not matched to a gene. The V gene's germline CDR1 is WNHNN and CDR2 SYGVQD (reference sequence). This CDR3 comprises 15 residues. The DNA of the CDR3 is TGCGCCAGCACTCCTGATAGCGGGAAGGTGTATGAGCAGTTCTTC. Amino acid sequence: CASTPDSGKVYEQFF.

The chain combines TRBV4-1 with TRBJ1-3; possibly TRBD1 for D (6 bases). Germline-derived CDR1 and CDR2 are MGHRA and YSYEKL. The CDR3 contains 14 residues. Trimming cost V 4 bases and J 8 bases, with 15 bases left between them. CDR3 in amino acids: CASSPLQGQDTIYF. DNA for the CDR3: TGCGCCAGCAGCCCACTTCAGGGGCAAGACACCATATATTTT.

The chain couples TRBV12-2 to TRBJ2-7; TRBD2, the table's D call, lacks a check against the DNA. TRBV12-2 corresponds to a pseudogene. This CDR3 is 16 amino acids long. CDR3 coding DNA: TGTGCAAGTCGCTGCCAATGGGTTCCTAGCGGGAACGAGCAGTACTTC. Translated, it gives CASRCQWVPSGNEQYF.

The rearrangement uses TRBV7-9 and TRBJ1-2, with a weak D call TRBD1 (6 bases). Germline-derived CDR1 and CDR2 are SEHNR and FQNEAQ (reference sequence). Trimming took 6 bases from V and 7 from J, leaving 24 bases between them. The CDR3 is 16 amino acids. The chain's CDR3 is CASSSTGYEGLLGYTF. CDR3 DNA: TGTGCCAGCAGTTCTACAGGGTACGAGGGCCTACTTGGCTACACCTTC.

CDR3 amino acids: CSVPRQGGWETQYF. In DNA, the CDR3 is TGCAGCGTGCCTCGACAGGGTGGTTGGGAGACCCAGTACTTC. This rearrangement joins TRBV29-1 to TRBJ2-5; 7 bases agree with TRBD1. The CDR3 is 14 amino acids. Germline V gene data show CDR1 as SQVTM and CDR2 as ANQGSEA. The V segment lost 6 bases and the J segment 5 bases; nucleotides outside the gene matches: 12.